This is a list of T cell receptor beta chains from one sample in a study of T-cell memory formation after mild COVID-19. TCRdb reanalysed the 5' RACE reads using MiXCR and keeps one entry per CDR3 protein. Of around 340,000 distinct CDR3 sequences in the sample, 12% to 15% were seen once. Source material: PBMCs or a T cell subset sorted from them (not recorded which). The receptors here all came from a young man who had mild COVID-19 (a few samples of this study predate the infection). Cell type and time point are not known. The CDR3 runs from the conserved cysteine through the conserved F or W. Fields, in order: V gene, CDR3 protein.

TRBV7-9,CASSLWQGEGNEQFF
TRBV7-2,CASSLDSGGYNEQFF
TRBV20-1,CSAQPLDTQYF
TRBV4-2,CASSQVEGTGFSEQFF
TRBV9,CASSGDINQPQHF
TRBV28,CASSFPAPGPGEPRIAETQYF
TRBV7-9,CASSITGGHLGQYF
TRBV5-1,CASSIQGQRNYGYTF
TRBV4-1,CASSPSLQLGRSPLHF
TRBV27,CASRIFGLPTDTQYF
TRBV19,CASNPSLTDTQYF
TRBV4-3,CARSQDRTSRGDEQFF
TRBV12-3/TRBV12-4,CASSFESGANVLTF
TRBV5-1,CASSHGLAGASYNEQFF
TRBV20-1,CSAQQRVAGELFF
TRBV7-9,CASSLAQINSPLHF
TRBV10-3,CAISAPAGETQYF
TRBV12-3/TRBV12-4,CASSLGQGAEQPQHF
TRBV20-1,CSASRRVGADTQYF
TRBV5-1,CASSSGFGGGREYF
TRBV6-5,CVSSLAGGLSTDTQYF
TRBV11-2,CASNVRALTDTQYF
TRBV6-5,CASSSQGVEETQYF
TRBV12-3/TRBV12-4,CASSLLNGEAFF
TRBV20-1,CSARDLRAGETETQYF
TRBV12-3/TRBV12-4,CASSLQQALGEQYF
TRBV27,CASRQDGYEKLFF
TRBV20-1,CSAREVGDYGYTF
TRBV2,CASTRTEAGDLYTF
TRBV11-2,CASSFRRDSSTDTQYF
TRBV20-1,CSARGGQGSEFF
TRBV11-2,CASSLDRAGRGYTF
TRBV5-1,CASSQGGHSGNTIYF
TRBV7-3,CASSPLTSGDYNEQFF
TRBV5-1,CASTFGGIGAGELFF
TRBV5-1,CASSFSGLALTGELFF
TRBV7-2,CASSTQQEQTQYF
TRBV6-2/TRBV6-3,CASDRGQQPQHF